This T cell receptor beta chain was found in a study of response to subunit inactivated influenza vaccine. Regarding the study as a whole: It was the authors' suggestion that each seasonal influenza vaccination recruits few new T cells.

At least ten counts were recorded for this clonotype. Its antigen is unknown. An end of the junction differs from the germline gene, which may be a read error. TCRdb processed the RT-PCR reads anew with MiXCR; each CDR3 protein has one entry. Here the sample spans 650,000 to 800,000 distinct CDR3 sequences, approximately 15% being singletons. The sequence came from a man aged 50-60 years who received an inactivated influenza vaccine. This specimen consisted of PBMCs from blood, obtained approximately 15 days before vaccination.

Here the CDR3 reads CASSPGTGGGYTF. As DNA, the CDR3 is TGCGCCAGCAGCCCCGGGACAGGGGGTGGCTACACCTTC. This chain joins TRBV12-3 or TRBV12-4 and TRBJ1-2; 11 nucleotides match TRBD1. This CDR3 comprises 13 residues.